The present T cell receptor (beta chain) was sequenced within a study of early T cells in non-severe SARS-CoV-2 infection. This clonotype has a count of ten or more. Unique molecular identifiers were affixed to single, distinct cDNA molecules. Each CDR3 protein is one row after TCRdb ran MiXCR on the 5' RACE reads. The table has fewer than 120,000 distinct CDR3 sequences, around 12% seen once. In germline, CDR1 is GTSNPN, CDR2 SVGIG (reference sequence). This CDR3 comprises 11 residues. V shed 6 bases and J shed 11 bases, with 16 bases lying between them. This clonotype was obtained from an adult who was a healthcare worker with PCR-confirmed SARS-CoV-2 infection or an uninfected control (not recorded which). Sequenced here: whole blood, sampled at baseline. The chain employs TRBV30 and TRBJ1-1, with unresolved D. CDR3 DNA sequence: TGTGCCTGCCACGCGGGAAGGAATGCTTTCTTT. Its protein is CACHAGRNAFF.